Listed below are T cell receptor beta chains from one sample, sequenced in a study of blood T cell repertoires in COVID-19. Method: immunoSEQ multiplex PCR; TCRdb's copy keeps in-frame clones and lacks some. The table lists hundreds of thousands of clones, approximately 90% of them singletons. The sequenced material came from PBMCs or T cells enriched from blood (not recorded which). The origin of the receptors is a woman between 45 and 65 years old who had recovered from COVID-19. The CDR3 runs from the conserved cysteine through the conserved F or W. The order of the fields is J gene, V gene, D gene, clone size, CDR3 DNA, CDR3 protein. The D gene is left open where the match is weak. The size of a clone is reported for some rows only, either as once, few or many, or as a class for expanded clones.

TRBJ2-7 TRBV5-6 NA NA TGTGCCAGCAGCCGGCCGTTTGTGACCCCAGGCCACGAGCAGTACTTC CASSRPFVTPGHEQYF
TRBJ2-2 TRBV7-2 NA once TGTGCCAGCAGCTTACTCGGCCTAGGCGACAGTACCGGGGAGCTGTTTTTT CASSLLGLGDSTGELFF
TRBJ1-1 TRBV2 NA NA TGTGCCAGCAGTGAAATCGGCGCGGGGAACACTGAAGCTTTCTTT CASSEIGAGNTEAFF
TRBJ2-3 TRBV6-2/TRBV6-3 TRBD2 NA TGTGCCAGCAGTTGGGACGGGGGGGCCGGAGATACGCAGTATTTT CASSWDGGAGDTQYF
TRBJ2-1 TRBV11-2 TRBD2 NA TGTGCCAGCAGCTTAGAAGTATCGGGGGGGCCCTACAATGAGCAGTTCTTC CASSLEVSGGPYNEQFF
TRBJ1-1 TRBV28 NA NA TGTGCCAGCAGTTTTCGGGGATCTGAAGCTTTCTTT CASSFRGSEAFF
TRBJ2-1 TRBV3-1/TRBV3-2 TRBD2 NA TGTGCCAGCAGCCAAGCTAGCGGGGGTGCAAATGCTGAGCAGTTCTTC CASSQASGGANAEQFF
TRBJ1-1 TRBV7-8 NA once TGTGCCAGCAGCCCCACTCCAGCTTTCTTT CASSPTPAFF
TRBJ1-2 TRBV19 NA NA TGTGCCAGTAGTAGGGGATTGCAGGGACTAGGAGGCTACACCTTC CASSRGLQGLGGYTF
TRBJ1-2 TRBV7-8 NA NA TGTGCCAGCAGCTTATTGGGGGCCACAGGGAGCGGCTACACCTTC CASSLLGATGSGYTF
TRBJ2-7 TRBV5-5 NA NA TGTGCCAGCAGCTTGGGGAGCCCAGCCTACGAGCAGTACTTC CASSLGSPAYEQYF
TRBJ1-6 TRBV28 NA NA TGTGCCAGCGCCACAGGGACCGGTAGTCTCTCCTATAATTCACCCCTCCACTTT CASATGTGSLSYNSPLHF
TRBJ2-7 TRBV6-6 TRBD1 few TGTGCCAGCAGTCGTCGCCACAGGGGGCGCGGGGGCTACGAGCAGTACTTC CASSRRHRGRGGYEQYF
TRBJ1-5 TRBV21-1 NA NA TGTGCCAGCAGCAAGGGGGGATCGGCAGGCGAGCTTTATAGCAATCAGCCCCAGCATTTT CASSKGGSAGELYSNQPQHF
TRBJ1-5 TRBV4-1 NA NA TGCGCCAGCAGTCCGGGTTCGGTTTTTCAGCCCCAGCATTTT CASSPGSVFQPQHF
TRBJ2-7 TRBV5-8 NA NA TGTGCCAGCAGCTCCGAAGCGGGCTACGAGCAGTACTTC CASSSEAGYEQYF
TRBJ2-7 TRBV2 TRBD1 NA TGTGCCAGCAGTGAAAGGGCAGGGGGAAGGGGCGAGCAGTACTTC CASSERAGGRGEQYF
TRBJ2-5 TRBV14 NA NA TGTGCCAGCAGCAGCCGGGGTCTACAAGAGACCCAGTACTTC CASSSRGLQETQYF
TRBJ1-6 TRBV6-5 NA few TGTGCCAGCATACCCCCGGACGGGGATAATTCACCCCTCCACTTT CASIPPDGDNSPLHF
TRBJ2-2 TRBV5-6 TRBD2 NA TGTGCCAGCAGCTTGGGTCTAGCGGGGGACTTAGGGGAGCTGTTTTTT CASSLGLAGDLGELFF
TRBJ1-6 TRBV2 NA NA TGTGCCAGCAGTGAAAACCCCGGCAGGAATTCACCCCTCCACTTT CASSENPGRNSPLHF
TRBJ1-1 TRBV2 NA NA TGTGCCAGCAGTCCGGAGGTGAACACTGAAGCTTTCTTT CASSPEVNTEAFF
TRBJ1-1 TRBV4-1 NA NA TGCGCCAGCAGCCAGGTGGTAGGGGTGGACACTGAAGCTTTCTTT CASSQVVGVDTEAFF
TRBJ1-5 TRBV28 NA NA TGTGCCAGCAGTGGGCAGAATAGCAATCAGCCCCAGCATTTT CASSGQNSNQPQHF
TRBJ1-6 TRBV7-3 TRBD1 NA TGTGCCAGCACCAATAGGTCCAGACAGGGGCCCACCTGGCGGTCCCTCCACTTT CASTNRSRQGPTWRSLHF
TRBJ1-1 TRBV6-2/TRBV6-3 NA few TGTGCCAGCAGTTTGGGGGCGGGCACTGAAGCTTTCTTT CASSLGAGTEAFF
TRBJ1-5 TRBV6-5 NA NA TGTGCCAGCAGGCGTGGGGGGGTAGGCAATCAGCCCCAGCATTTT CASRRGGVGNQPQHF
TRBJ1-1 TRBV27 TRBD1 NA TGTGCCAGCAGTTCCCAGGGGGCAGCTGAAGCTTTCTTT CASSSQGAAEAFF
TRBJ1-1 TRBV28 NA NA TGTGCCAGCAGTTTATTCACAGCTGACACTGAAGCTTTCTTT CASSLFTADTEAFF
TRBJ1-1 TRBV6-2/TRBV6-3 TRBD1 NA TGTGCCAGCAGTTACTCGATCTTAGGGGGCGAGGAGCGCACTGAAGCTTTCTTT CASSYSILGGEERTEAFF
TRBJ1-1 TRBV28 NA NA TGTGCCAGCAGTTCCCACGGACAGAAGGTTGAAGCTTTCTTT CASSSHGQKVEAFF
TRBJ1-3 TRBV19 NA NA TGTGCCAGTAGTATGAGGGGGTCCAACTCTGGAAACACCATATATTTT CASSMRGSNSGNTIYF
TRBJ1-1 TRBV30 NA NA TGTGCCTGGGGTAGTTGGACTGAAGCTTTCTTT CAWGSWTEAFF
TRBJ1-6 TRBV7-5 NA NA TGTGCCAGAAGCTTCATTGTCCGACGGAGTAATTCACCCCTCCACTTT CARSFIVRRSNSPLHF
TRBJ1-6 TRBV23-1 TRBD1 NA TGCGCCAGCAGTCAATCACGTGAACAGGGGGCTTGTTCACCCCTCCACTTT CASSQSREQGACSPLHF
TRBJ2-1 TRBV5-1 NA NA TGCGCCAGCAGCACCGCGGCAGGGTACAATGAGCAGTTCTTC CASSTAAGYNEQFF
TRBJ1-4 TRBV18 TRBD1 NA TGTGCCAGTAAAAGCGGACCTGACAGGGTCGATGAAAAACTGTTTTTT CASKSGPDRVDEKLFF
TRBJ2-5 TRBV29-1 NA NA TGCAGCGTTGAACTGGTAGGGGTTGAAGAGACCCAGTACTTC CSVELVGVEETQYF
TRBJ2-3 TRBV2 TRBD1 NA TGTGCCAGCAGACCGGGACAGGGGCCAGATACGCAGTATTTT CASRPGQGPDTQYF
TRBJ1-3 TRBV7-8 NA once TGTGCCAGCAGCTTCGTCGGGGTGGACACCATATATTTT CASSFVGVDTIYF
TRBJ1-2 TRBV18 NA NA TGTGCCAGCTCACCCCCCGGCGGGGGCACCTATGGCTACACCTTC CASSPPGGGTYGYTF
TRBJ1-2 TRBV30 TRBD1 NA TGTGCCTGGAGTCCCGGTGGAGGGGGCGTTTCCTATGGCTACACCTTC CAWSPGGGGVSYGYTF
TRBJ1-5 TRBV5-5 NA NA TGTGCCAGCAGCTTGGGGGAGGGGATCATTGGCAATCAGCCCCAGCATTTT CASSLGEGIIGNQPQHF
TRBJ1-4 TRBV4-3 NA NA TGCGCCAGCAGCCAATCGGTGAACATTGACACAACTAATGAAAAACTGTTTTTT CASSQSVNIDTTNEKLFF
TRBJ2-1 TRBV5-6 TRBD2 many TGTGCCAGCAGCTTAGCGGGGGCGATCAATGAGCAGTTCTTC CASSLAGAINEQFF
TRBJ1-5 TRBV28 TRBD1 few TGTGCCAGCCGCTTGGCAGGGGGCGGACAGCCCCAGCATTTT CASRLAGGGQPQHF